Listed here are 13 T cell receptor beta chains from one sample, sequenced in a study of blood T cell repertoires in COVID-19. Generated by immunoSEQ multiplex PCR, the TCRdb table keeps only in-frame clones and is missing some. The sample has about 200,000 clones; roughly 80% are singletons. The sequencing sample was made of peripheral blood. The receptors derive from a human donor in a cohort sampled during active COVID-19.

The genes are TRBV30 and TRBJ1-4, with D possibly being TRBD1 (6 bases). The CDR3 is 13 residues long. Germline V gene sequence: CDR1 GTSNPN, CDR2 SVGIG (reference sequence). The V gene lost 4 bases and the J gene lost 7 bases, with 13 bases spanning the gap. The CDR3 coding sequence is TGTGCCTGGAATACAGGGATTCGTGAAAAACTGTTTTTT. Translation gives CAWNTGIREKLFF.

The V call is TRBV4-1, the J call TRBJ2-5; D possibly corresponds to TRBD1 (6 bases). The CDR3 extends over 18 amino acids. Per the germline V gene, CDR1 is MGHRA and CDR2 is YSYEKL. V shed 4 bases and J shed 5 bases, with 26 bases lying between them. CDR3 in amino acids: CASSRVLQGVGSRETQYF. The CDR3, as DNA: TGCGCCAGCAGCCGAGTATTACAGGGTGTCGGTTCCAGGGAGACCCAGTACTTC.

This clone came up once. This sequence joins TRBV5-6 and TRBJ1-5; D possibly corresponds to TRBD1 (5 bases). Trimming cost V 4 bases and J 0 bases, with 14 bases left between them. CDR1 and CDR2 (germline): SGHDT, YYEEEE. This CDR3 has 16 residues. Here the CDR3 reads CASSGGGPNSNQPQHF. The CDR3 coding sequence is TGTGCCAGCAGCGGGGGGGGTCCCAATAGCAATCAGCCCCAGCATTTT.

This clone was counted between two and nine times. V is TRBV12-3 or TRBV12-4 and J is TRBJ2-5; 7 bases align to TRBD1. The CDR3 extends over 13 amino acids. Losses at the gene ends were 6 bases for V and 5 bases for J; bases not matched to a gene: 6. In DNA form, the CDR3 reads TGTGCCAGCAGCCCGACAGGGTCGGAGACCCAGTACTTC. It specifies CASSPTGSETQYF.

V is TRBV6-1 and J is TRBJ1-4; D not certain. Germline V gene lookup returns CDR1 MNHNS and CDR2 SASEGT. The V end was cut by 2 bases, the J end by 5 bases, with 12 bases between. The CDR3 has 15 residues. The CDR3 is CASSEQAAGNEKLFF. The DNA of the CDR3 is TGTGCCAGCAGTGAACAGGCGGCGGGGAATGAAAAACTGTTTTTT.

V gene TRBV24-1 combines with J gene TRBJ2-6, with D uncertain. Germline V CDR1 and CDR2: KGHDR, SFDVKD. The CDR3 has 15 residues. The V end lost 0 bases, the J end lost 0 bases, and 2 bases lay between the germline ends. The CDR3 loop reads CATSDLLSGANVLTF. The CDR3 nucleotides are TGTGCCACCAGTGATTTGCTCTCTGGGGCCAACGTCCTGACTTTC.

The chain joins TRBV5-5 to TRBJ2-2; a possible D gene is TRBD2 (5 bases). Per the germline V gene, CDR1 is SGHKS and CDR2 is YYEKEE (reference sequence). V dropped 5 bases and J dropped 7 bases, with 24 bases sitting between them. The CDR3 contains 17 residues. In nucleotides, the CDR3 is TGTGCCAGCAGGATGACCAGCGGACCAGAGCGAAACGGGGAGCTGTTTTTT. It codes for CASRMTSGPERNGELFF.

The chain employs TRBV4-1 and TRBJ2-7; possibly TRBD2 for D (6 bases). This CDR3 is 14 amino acids long. Trimming took 4 bases from V and 7 from J, leaving 17 bases between them. Per germline, CDR1 MGHRA and CDR2 YSYEKL. In DNA, the CDR3 is TGCGCCAGCAGCCGAGGTGACTGGACTATTGAGCAGTACTTC. Translated: CASSRGDWTIEQYF.

The rearrangement links TRBV19 to TRBJ2-1; a possible D gene is TRBD2 (5 bases). Germline values: CDR1 LNHDA, CDR2 SQIVND (reference sequence). CDR3 size: 15 residues. V was trimmed by 3 bases and J by 1 base, leaving 10 bases between them. The CDR3 reads CASSILAVSYNEQFF. The CDR3 bases are TGTGCCAGTAGTATCCTAGCTGTATCCTACAATGAGCAGTTCTTC.

About this clone: This specimen includes other DNA sequences encoding the same CDR3. V is TRBV10-3 and J is TRBJ1-2; D gene uncertain. Germline V gives CDR1 ENHRY, CDR2 SYGVKD. V was cut by 3 bases and J by 4 bases, with 9 bases left in between. This CDR3 comprises 13 residues. In DNA, the CDR3 is TGTGCCATCAGTGAAAGCGGTAGCTATGGCTACACCTTC. This sequence encodes CAISESGSYGYTF.

The rearrangement links TRBV28 to TRBJ2-1; a weak D match, TRBD2 (6 bases). Between the trimmed V and J ends, which lost 5 bases and 4 bases, there was a span of 18 bases. Germline V CDR1 and CDR2: MDHEN, SYDVKM. The CDR3 loop spans 16 amino acids. The CDR3 loop is CASSLALGTPYNEQFF. The DNA for the CDR3 is TGTGCCAGCAGTCTAGCCCTCGGGACTCCATACAATGAGCAGTTCTTC.

This chain links TRBV6-2 or TRBV6-3 with TRBJ1-3; tentatively, D is TRBD1 (6 bases). V shed 4 bases and J shed 1 base, with 8 bases lying between them. This CDR3 is 14 amino acids long. Germline V lookup: CDR1 MNHEY, CDR2 SVGEGT. Written as DNA, the CDR3 is TGTGCCAGCAGTTCTACAGGGTCTGGAAACACCATATATTTT. It codes for CASSSTGSGNTIYF.

This rearrangement joins TRBV6-2 or TRBV6-3 to TRBJ1-1, with a possible D match to TRBD1 (5 bases). V lost 0 bases and J lost 6, with 20 bases in between. The CDR3 length is 17 residues. Per the germline V gene, CDR1 is MNHEY and CDR2 is SVGEGT. This CDR3 reads CASSYSIYQGLSAEAFF. In DNA form, the CDR3 reads TGTGCCAGCAGTTACTCTATTTACCAGGGATTGAGCGCTGAAGCTTTCTTT.